The following is a T cell receptor beta chain sequence with its context. The antigen is not known. V was clipped by 4 bases and J by 7 bases, with 21 bases between them. The germline CDR1 and CDR2 sequences are MGHRA and YSYEKL. The CDR3 has 16 residues. Time point specified: after dendritic cell vaccination, including at tumor progression/relapse. PBMC were collected before vaccination, two weeks after the third vaccination, and at progression. These data are taken from a study of glioma-infiltrating T cells after dendritic cell vaccination. Findings and limits, study-wide: The cohort had few patients with full blood and tumor sets. Survival was not directly related to TCR clonality in these patients.

Up to about 2 ug genomic DNA was used for TCRB CDR3 amplification. Profiled with immunoSEQ multiplex PCR; TCRdb holds only in-frame clones, not every one. The sample has 98,000 or so clones, more than 70% seen once; the top ten hold 5% to 7%. The clonotype originates from a human donor with glioblastoma. Source: blood, taken after dendritic cell vaccination. The V and J genes are TRBV4-1 and TRBJ2-3, with a tentative D call TRBD2 (5 bases). The CDR3 DNA follows: TGCGCCAGCAGCCGGACGAGAGGGATGTCATTAAATACGCAGTATTTT. The encoded protein is CASSRTRGMSLNTQYF.